This is a list of T cell receptor beta chains from one sample in a study of precursors of human CD4 cytotoxic T cells. TCRdb reprocessed the reads with MiXCR, giving one entry per CDR3 protein. The table records about 480 distinct CDR3 sequences, about a fifth of them present only once. The sample taken for sequencing was memory CD4+ T cells from blood (PBMCs). The receptors were gathered from a human donor in good health. CDR3s include the opening cysteine and the closing phenylalanine or tryptophan. D genes are given only for firm matches. Clone size is stated in some rows and not others, as once, few, many or a class when expanded.

>TRBJ2-4|TRBV10-1|NA|NA
CASIGRATKNIQYF
TGCGCCTCCATTGGAAGGGCGACCAAAAACATTCAGTACTTC
>TRBJ2-7|TRBV15|large|TRBD1
CATKGAYTSYEQYF
TGTGCCACCAAGGGGGCTTATACCTCCTACGAGCAGTACTTC
>TRBJ2-1|TRBV20-1|NA|NA
CSASAGTNYNEQFF
TGCAGTGCTTCCGCCGGGACAAACTACAATGAGCAGTTCTTC
>TRBJ2-5|TRBV11-2|NA|TRBD2
CACSFTTGLAGKETQYF
TGTGCCTGCAGCTTCACTACCGGACTAGCGGGGAAAGAGACCCAGTACTTC
>TRBJ2-7|TRBV30|few|TRBD1
CACRPSGTGSREQYF
TGTGCCTGCCGGCCCTCCGGGACAGGGAGCCGAGAGCAGTACTTC
>TRBJ1-2|TRBV20-1|large|NA
CSARDHNYGYTF
TGCAGTGCTAGAGATCACAACTATGGCTACACCTTC
>TRBJ2-1|TRBV29-1|NA|NA
CSPATSYNEQFF
TGCAGCCCCGCTACGTCTTACAATGAGCAGTTCTTC
>TRBJ2-2|TRBV2|hyperexpanded|NA
CASSARQGAGELFF
TGTGCCAGCAGTGCAAGGCAGGGAGCCGGGGAGCTGTTTTTT
>TRBJ1-1|TRBV10-3|NA|NA
CAISESMVGGRTEAFF
TGTGCCATCAGTGAGTCGATGGTGGGGGGTAGGACTGAAGCTTTCTTT
>TRBJ2-1|TRBV5-8|few|NA
CASSLPVWQGAYNEQFF
TGTGCCAGCAGCCTGCCTGTGTGGCAGGGCGCCTACAATGAGCAGTTCTTC
>TRBJ1-2|TRBV14|few|NA
CASSQARSGNGYTF
TGTGCCAGCAGCCAAGCTAGGTCAGGCAATGGCTACACCTTC
>TRBJ1-5|TRBV29-1|large|NA
CSVGARDQPQHF
TGCAGCGTGGGGGCTAGGGATCAGCCCCAGCATTTT
>TRBJ2-3|TRBV4-1|few|NA
CASSLRQASTDTQYF
TGCGCCAGCAGCCTACGACAGGCTAGCACAGATACGCAGTATTTT
>TRBJ2-1|TRBV6-2/TRBV6-3|NA|NA
CASSYSPPTSGVYNEQFF
TGTGCCAGCAGTTACTCACCCCCCACGTCGGGGGTTTACAATGAGCAGTTCTTC
>TRBJ2-7|TRBV12-3/TRBV12-4|large|TRBD1
CASSLDRGVYEQYF
TGTGCCAGCAGTTTAGACAGGGGGGTCTACGAGCAGTACTTC
>TRBJ2-5|TRBV20-1|large|TRBD1
CSARSPGTGGETQYF
TGCAGTGCTAGATCTCCCGGGACAGGGGGAGAGACCCAGTACTTC
>TRBJ1-1|TRBV18|hyperexpanded|NA
CASSPRQEGTEAFF
TGTGCCAGCTCACCCCGACAGGAGGGCACTGAAGCTTTCTTT
>TRBJ2-7|TRBV19|large|NA
CASRPQGRGYEQYF
TGTGCCAGTAGACCACAGGGCAGAGGGTACGAGCAGTACTTC
>TRBJ2-2|TRBV9|large|NA
CASSVGRGAGELFF
TGTGCCAGCAGCGTTGGCAGGGGGGCCGGGGAGCTGTTTTTT
>TRBJ2-1|TRBV7-3|few|NA
CASSRQVGSYNEQFF
TGTGCCAGCAGCCGACAGGTGGGGTCCTACAATGAGCAGTTCTTC
>TRBJ2-1|TRBV3-1|large|NA
CASSQAGIEQFF
TGTGCCAGCAGCCAAGCCGGGATTGAGCAGTTCTTC
>TRBJ1-3|TRBV19|NA|NA
CASSIKPGFSGNTIYF
TGTGCCAGTAGTATAAAGCCGGGGTTCTCTGGAAACACCATATATTTT
>TRBJ2-7|TRBV5-6|few|NA
CASSLGLGRAEGQYF
TGTGCCAGCAGCTTGGGTCTCGGGAGAGCGGAGGGGCAGTACTTC
>TRBJ2-3|TRBV5-1|large|NA
CASSLVPDTQYF
TGCGCCAGCAGCTTGGTCCCAGATACGCAGTATTTT
>TRBJ1-1|TRBV12-3/TRBV12-4|NA|TRBD1
CASSIFAGTGLMNTEAFF
TGTGCCAGCAGTATCTTTGCCGGGACAGGGCTCATGAACACTGAAGCTTTCTTT
>TRBJ1-6|TRBV6-1|NA|NA
CASSRDSGARGSPLHF
TGTGCCAGCAGTCGGGATTCGGGGGCGCGGGGTTCACCCCTCCACTTT
>TRBJ2-3|TRBV5-1|NA|NA
CASSLASPSTDTQYF
TGCGCCAGCAGCTTGGCCAGCCCTAGCACAGATACGCAGTATTTT
>TRBJ2-5|TRBV12-3/TRBV12-4|large|NA
CASSRTAQETQYF
TGTGCCAGCAGTAGGACGGCCCAAGAGACCCAGTACTTC
>TRBJ1-6|TRBV6-5|NA|NA
CASSYSATRSGDGSPLHF
TGTGCCAGCAGTTACTCAGCAACTCGATCTGGGGACGGCTCACCCCTCCACTTT
>TRBJ2-5|TRBV12-3/TRBV12-4|few|TRBD2
CASSPLAGGPETQYF
TGTGCCAGCAGCCCACTAGCGGGGGGGCCGGAGACCCAGTACTTC